The rows below give T cell receptor beta chains drawn from one sample of a study of response to subunit inactivated influenza vaccine. TCRdb independently ran MiXCR on the RT-PCR reads; one entry per CDR3 protein. The table includes 650,000 to 700,000 distinct CDR3 sequences, 15% to 19% detected once. Sequencing was performed on PBMCs from blood, taken 11 to 12 days after vaccination. The receptor set was obtained from a man aged 50 to 60 who received an inactivated influenza vaccine. The CDR3 runs from the conserved cysteine through the conserved F or W. D genes are given only for firm matches. Size is omitted from some rows. Given values are once, few, many or a class for expanded clones.

V	D	size	J	DNA	CDR3
TRBV5-1	NA	NA	TRBJ1-4	TGCGCCAGCAGCGGAGGGAGCTGGGAAAAACTGTTTTTT	CASSGGSWEKLFF
TRBV5-1	TRBD1	NA	TRBJ2-3	TGCGCCAGCGCGGCAGGGGGCCGTGGCACAGATACGCAGTATTTT	CASAAGGRGTDTQYF
TRBV5-6	NA	NA	TRBJ1-1	TGTGCCAGCAGCTTTCGCCCCATGAACACTGAAGCTTTCTTT	CASSFRPMNTEAFF
TRBV10-3	TRBD2	many	TRBJ2-1	TGTGCCACCAGCGGGAGGGGAGATGAGCAGTTCTTC	CATSGRGDEQFF
TRBV29-1	NA	NA	TRBJ2-7	TGCAGCGCCGCGACCACCTCCCTCGAGCAGTACTTC	CSAATTSLEQYF
TRBV6-5	TRBD1	NA	TRBJ2-7	TGTGCCAGCAGTTACTCGGGACAGGGGTGGTACGAGCAGTACTTC	CASSYSGQGWYEQYF
TRBV29-1	TRBD1	NA	TRBJ1-2	TGCAGTGATCGGACGACAGGGGGCGCCTATTCCGGGGGCTACACCTTC	CSDRTTGGAYSGGYTF
TRBV5-1	TRBD2	NA	TRBJ2-5	TGCGCCAGCCATTGGCGACTAGCGGGGATGAAGACCCAGTACTTC	CASHWRLAGMKTQYF
TRBV12-3/TRBV12-4	NA	many	TRBJ2-3	TGTGCCAGCAGGCCGGGACTTGCCACAGATACGCAGTATTTT	CASRPGLATDTQYF
TRBV7-2	TRBD2	NA	TRBJ2-5	TGTGCCAGCAGCTTAGCGTTTAGGTCGGGGGGGAGAGAGACCCAGTACTTC	CASSLAFRSGGRETQYF
TRBV20-1	NA	NA	TRBJ2-3	TGCAGTGCTAGTGGGTTTACGACAGATAAGTCCGCCCCAGATACGCAGTATTTT	CSASGFTTDKSAPDTQYF
TRBV11-1	TRBD2	NA	TRBJ2-7	TGTGCCAGCAACGTGGCGGGGGGGCGTGAGCAGTACTTC	CASNVAGGREQYF
TRBV7-9	NA	few	TRBJ2-3	TGTGCCAGCAGCTCAACTAGTCCAGATACGCAGTATTTT	CASSSTSPDTQYF
TRBV5-5	NA	NA	TRBJ1-1	TGTGCCAGCAGCAGCAATGTGGGGGGAGGCACTGAAGCTTTCTTT	CASSSNVGGGTEAFF
TRBV29-1	NA	NA	TRBJ2-5	TGCAGCGTGTATTTATGGGGGGCAGAGACCCAGTACTTC	CSVYLWGAETQYF
TRBV20-1	TRBD2	once	TRBJ2-7	TGCAGTGCTAGAGGCAGAGTAGCGGGGCATAGCTCCTACGAGCAGTACTTC	CSARGRVAGHSSYEQYF